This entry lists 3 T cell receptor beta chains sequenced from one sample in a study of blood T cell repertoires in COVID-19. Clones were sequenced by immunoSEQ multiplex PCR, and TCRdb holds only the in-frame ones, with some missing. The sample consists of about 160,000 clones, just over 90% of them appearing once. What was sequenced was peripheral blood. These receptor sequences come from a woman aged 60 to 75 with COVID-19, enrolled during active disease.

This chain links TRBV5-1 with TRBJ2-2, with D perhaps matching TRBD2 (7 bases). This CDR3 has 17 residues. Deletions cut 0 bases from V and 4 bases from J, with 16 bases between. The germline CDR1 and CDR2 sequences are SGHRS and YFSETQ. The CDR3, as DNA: TGCGCCAGCAGCTTGGAGGCGCGGGGGCAGGTCACCGGGGAGCTGTTTTTT. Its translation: CASSLEARGQVTGELFF.

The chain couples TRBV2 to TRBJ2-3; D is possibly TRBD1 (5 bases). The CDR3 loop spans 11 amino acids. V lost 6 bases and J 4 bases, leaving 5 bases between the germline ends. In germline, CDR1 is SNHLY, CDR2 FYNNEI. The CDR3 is CASRQADTQYF. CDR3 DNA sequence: TGTGCCAGCAGACAGGCAGATACGCAGTATTTT.

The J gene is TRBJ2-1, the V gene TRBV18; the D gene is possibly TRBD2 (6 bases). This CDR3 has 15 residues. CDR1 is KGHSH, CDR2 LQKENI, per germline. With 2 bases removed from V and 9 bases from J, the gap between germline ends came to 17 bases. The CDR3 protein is CASSPGGQGTIEQFF. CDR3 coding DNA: TGTGCCAGCTCACCAGGAGGGCAGGGTACTATTGAGCAGTTCTTC.